The next 22 T cell receptor beta chains were all read from a single sample in a study of molecular identifiers for immune sequencing clone quantification. MiXCR, run by TCRdb on the PCR reads, gives a single entry per CDR3 protein. The sample lists about 65,000 distinct CDR3 sequences, about 18% occurring once. Specimen: naive CD8+ T cells from blood, with Jurkat cell RNA spiked in. Subset meaning: FACS-sorted CD8+CD4-CCR7+CD45RA+ naive T cells. The receptors were gathered from a human donor in good health. Some libraries in this study had Jurkat cell RNA spiked in.

The table lists this clonotype with a few counts. The J gene is TRBJ2-1, the V gene TRBV5-3, with 7 bases identical to TRBD2. TRBV5-3 is classed as an ORF, of uncertain function. The V segment lost 4 bases and the J segment 2 bases; nucleotides outside the gene matches: 15. The CDR3 is made up of 18 amino acids. The CDR3 coding sequence is TGTGCCAGAAGCCTGATTCAGGAAGCGGGGCCGGCCTACAATGAGCAGTTCTTC. Its protein is CARSLIQEAGPAYNEQFF.

This clonotype was observed many times. The chain has TRBV20-1 and TRBJ1-3; tentative D call: TRBD1 (5 bases). With 0 bases removed from V and 0 bases from J, the gap between germline ends came to 9 bases. Germline V gives CDR1 DFQATT, CDR2 SNEGSKA (reference sequence). This CDR3 is 15 amino acids long. The CDR3 DNA is TGCAGTGCTAGAGATCGGGACCGCTCTGGAAACACCATATATTTT. Residues: CSARDRDRSGNTIYF.

Turning to this clonotype: A much larger clone differs from this one at a single base, so this may be a read error. The rearrangement uses TRBV15 and TRBJ2-7, with D possibly being TRBD1 (6 bases). CDR3 size: 15 residues. Looked up from germline, CDR1 is LNHNV and CDR2 is YYDKDF (reference sequence). The CDR3 coding sequence is TGTGCCATCAGCAGAAAAAGTGGACAGTTGCACGAGCAGTACTTC. The encoded protein is CAISRKSGQLHEQYF.

The table lists this clonotype with many counts. The CDR3 loop reads CAISEAYEQYF. Written as DNA, the CDR3 is TGTGCCATCAGTGAGGCCTACGAGCAGTACTTC. The gene calls are TRBV10-3 and TRBJ2-7; D gene unclear. Trimming shortened V by 2 bases and J by 2 bases, and 1 base separated the two germline ends. CDR1 ENHRY and CDR2 SYGVKD come from the germline V gene. CDR3 length: 11 residues.

This clonotype was counted ten times or more. The chain recombines TRBV20-1 with TRBJ2-7; TRBD2 aligns across 7 bases. This CDR3 contains 13 residues. Losses at the gene ends were 2 bases for V and 2 bases for J; bases not matched to a gene: 3. The germline gives CDR1 DFQATT, CDR2 SNEGSKA (reference sequence). The CDR3: CSARSGTTYEQYF. For the CDR3, the DNA is TGCAGTGCTAGAAGCGGGACCACCTACGAGCAGTACTTC.

This clonotype was counted at least ten times. V is TRBV6-5 and J is TRBJ1-1; TRBD1 matches 11 bases. V lost 6 bases and J lost 10; bases outside the gene matches: 4. This CDR3 contains 12 residues. Germline V gene lookup returns CDR1 MNHEY and CDR2 SVGAGI. The CDR3 protein is CASSPGTGGAFF. The CDR3 nucleotides read TGTGCCAGCAGCCCCGGGACAGGGGGAGCTTTCTTT.

This clonotype has more than one count but fewer than ten. A read error may produce the germline difference seen at one junction end. The chain employs TRBV7-9 and TRBJ1-5; a weak D match, TRBD1 (6 bases). There are 14 residues in the CDR3. Germline lookup yields CDR1 SEHNR and CDR2 FQNEAQ (reference sequence). CDR3 DNA sequence: TGTGCCAGCAGCTTAGAAGGCAGTGGGGGGCCCCGGCATTTT. Protein: CASSLEGSGGPRHF.

This clonotype was counted many times. The chain carries TRBV7-8 and TRBJ2-2; possibly TRBD1 for D (6 bases). CDR3 length: 16 amino acids. CDR1 SGHVS and CDR2 FQNEAQ come from the germline V gene. V shed 5 bases and J shed 9 bases, with 22 bases lying between them. For the CDR3, the DNA is TGTGCCAGCAGCCTAGAAGTGGGGGCTTCTGGCCGGGAGCTGTTTTTT. Amino acids: CASSLEVGASGRELFF.

This clonotype was counted many times. The chain joins TRBV6-1 to TRBJ2-5, with a possible D match to TRBD2 (5 bases). The V end lost 7 bases, the J end lost 1 base, and 16 bases lay between the germline ends. Germline assignment: CDR1 MNHNS and CDR2 SASEGT. The CDR3 is 15 amino acids. CDR3: CASTGLDTFQETQYF. The CDR3 nucleotides read TGTGCCAGCACCGGACTGGATACTTTCCAAGAGACCCAGTACTTC.

J is TRBJ2-7 and V is TRBV5-5; the D gene is possibly TRBD1 (7 bases). Germline loops: CDR1 SGHKS, CDR2 YYEKEE (reference sequence). Trimming took off 4 bases at V and 1 base at J, with 18 bases between the two ends. The CDR3 sequence is 16 residues long. The CDR3 region has the DNA TGTGCCAGCAGCCTGGCGGGACAGCCACTTTCCTACGAGCAGTACTTC. Residues: CASSLAGQPLSYEQYF.

This clonotype was counted ten times or more. This CDR3 reads CAWSDGNTEAFF. The CDR3 DNA is TGTGCCTGGAGTGACGGGAACACTGAAGCTTTCTTT. This rearrangement joins TRBV30 to TRBJ1-1; D remains ambiguous. V lost 1 base, J lost 1 base, and 4 bases lay in between. The CDR3 contains 12 residues. Germline CDR1 is GTSNPN and CDR2 is SVGIG (reference sequence).

The genes are TRBV9 and TRBJ2-1; D not resolved. V lost 0 bases to trimming and J lost 0 bases, with 10 bases between them. The V gene's germline CDR1 is SGDLS and CDR2 YYNGEE. The CDR3 loop spans 16 amino acids. CDR3 sequence reads: CASSVAVLSSYNEQFF. The CDR3 DNA follows: TGTGCCAGCAGCGTAGCGGTCTTGAGCTCCTACAATGAGCAGTTCTTC.

This clonotype was seen repeatedly, ten times or more. The chain recombines TRBV27 with TRBJ2-2, with D possibly matching TRBD2 (5 bases). The CDR3 runs to 17 residues. Trimming stripped 3 bases from V and 5 bases from J, with 19 bases between. Germline V CDR1 and CDR2: MNHEY, SMNVEV (reference sequence). The CDR3 DNA reads as TGTGCCAGCAGTTTGCTGGGGTCTGCGTCGGGAACCGGGGAGCTGTTTTTT. Residues: CASSLLGSASGTGELFF.

Many counts were recorded for this clonotype. The chain combines TRBV5-1 with TRBJ2-5, with D unclear. CDR1 SGHRS and CDR2 YFSETQ come from the germline V gene. The CDR3 spans 15 residues. The V and J ends lost 6 bases and 2 bases respectively, with 17 bases between them. This chain's CDR3 is CASIPIPDRQETQYF. DNA for the CDR3: TGCGCCAGCATCCCGATTCCAGACCGACAAGAGACCCAGTACTTC.

This clonotype was seen many times. This rearrangement joins TRBV30 to TRBJ2-7, with 8 bases fitting TRBD2. The J segment lost 4 bases and the V segment lost 0 bases, leaving 11 bases of the junction unmatched. CDR3 length: 16 amino acids. In germline, CDR1 is GTSNPN, CDR2 SVGIG (reference sequence). The CDR3 protein is CAWSVFSGGFGYEQYF. The DNA for the CDR3 is TGTGCCTGGAGTGTATTTTCGGGAGGGTTCGGGTACGAGCAGTACTTC. The full variable domain, completed using reference TRBV30 and TRBJ2-7, is SQTIHQWPATLVQPVGSPLSLECTVEGTSNPNLYWYRQAAGRGLQLLFYSVGIGQISSEVPQNLSASRPQDRQFILSSKKLLLSDSGFYLCAWSVFSGGFGYEQYFGPGTRLTVT.

The chain combines TRBV5-6 with TRBJ1-4, with a possible D match to TRBD1 (5 bases). V was trimmed by 0 bases and J by 7 bases, leaving 10 bases between them. The germline gives CDR1 SGHDT, CDR2 YYEEEE. The CDR3 spans 14 residues. The CDR3, as DNA: TGTGCCAGCAGCTTGGCCTGGGGCGGTGAAAAACTGTTTTTT. Protein sequence: CASSLAWGGEKLFF.

This clonotype was counted at least ten times. The chain couples TRBV27 to TRBJ2-7; perhaps TRBD2 as D (5 bases). The V and J ends lost 3 bases and 5 bases respectively, with 17 bases between them. The length of the CDR3 is 15 residues. Per germline, CDR1 MNHEY and CDR2 SMNVEV (reference sequence). In DNA, the CDR3 is TGTGCCAGCAGTTTGGGAGAACCTCGGTACCACGAGCAGTACTTC. This sequence encodes CASSLGEPRYHEQYF.

In regard to this clonotype: Being one base from a much bigger clone, this may be a read error. V usage is TRBV27 and J usage is TRBJ1-1; D remains ambiguous. This CDR3 comprises 12 residues. Trimming took off 5 bases at V and 5 bases at J, with 9 bases between the two ends. Germline CDR1 and CDR2: MNHEY and SMNVEV (reference sequence). CDR3 residues: CASSDIGTEAFF. The CDR3, as DNA: TGTGCCAGCAGTGACATAGGAACTGAAGCTTTCTTT.

The table lists this clonotype with many counts. In DNA, the CDR3 is TGTGCCAGCAGTTCCTCCACGGGACTAGTTCTCGGAGATACGCAGTATTTT. Its translation is CASSSSTGLVLGDTQYF. The rearrangement joins TRBV6-5 to TRBJ2-3; 8 bases are shared with TRBD2. CDR1 and CDR2 (germline): MNHEY, SVGAGI. J was trimmed by 5 bases and V by 4 bases; bases with no gene match: 14. This CDR3 comprises 17 residues.

V gene TRBV6-2 or TRBV6-3 combines with J gene TRBJ2-1; TRBD1 matches 11 bases. Germline assignment: CDR1 MNHEY and CDR2 SVGEGT. V was pared by 5 bases and J by 4 bases, with 4 bases of the junction left unmatched. There are 15 residues in the CDR3. The CDR3 bases are TGTGCCAGCAGTGCGGACAGGGGGCTTTACAATGAGCAGTTCTTC. It yields the protein CASSADRGLYNEQFF.

As concerns this clonotype: A much larger clone lies one base from this, so it may be a read error. This rearrangement joins TRBV11-3 to TRBJ2-3, with D unresolved. CDR3 length: 14 residues. From germline, CDR1 is SGHNT and CDR2 YENEEA. The DNA of the CDR3 is TGTGCCAGCAGCTTAGGACGTGGCACAGATGCGCAGTATTTT. Encoded protein: CASSLGRGTDAQYF.

This clonotype was detected many times. The chain recombines TRBV6-5 with TRBJ2-1; D call uncertain. This CDR3 has 13 amino acids. CDR1 and CDR2 (germline): MNHEY, SVGAGI. V was cut by 0 bases and J by 7 bases, with 7 bases left in between. The CDR3 coding sequence is TGTGCCAGCAGTTACTCTGGTGAGAATGAGCAGTTCTTC. Translation gives CASSYSGENEQFF.